Included here is one TCR beta chain sequence, with context. What it binds is not known. The protocol was immunoSEQ multiplex PCR, while the TCRdb copy is restricted to in-frame clones and leaves out a portion. The sample consists of 35,000 to 45,000 clones, 84% of them appearing once. Per germline, CDR1 SGHRS and CDR2 YFSETQ. The junction had 8 bases not matched to a gene; V was cut back by 4 bases and J by 6 bases. CDR3 length: 15 residues. For 10 days, roughly 10^5 sorted CD4+ cells grew with T cell-depleted PBMCs and CEF. This sample is part of a study of CD4 T cells in relation to SARS-CoV-2 and coronaviruses. Across the study: PBMCs were cultured with antigen for 10 days before TCR beta sequencing. The HLA restriction of the shared crossreactive spike epitopes was mapped.

This chain connects TRBV5-1 to TRBJ1-4, with TRBD1 matching over 8 bases. The specimen sequenced was naive CD4+ T cells from PBMCs, cultured in vitro. Subset: naive CD4+ T cells isolated by negative enrichment. The TCR sequence derives from an adult with COVID-19. The CDR3 loop is CASSPGTGGDEKLFF. CDR3 DNA: TGCGCCAGCAGCCCCGGGACAGGCGGAGATGAAAAACTGTTTTTT.